The following is a T cell receptor (beta chain) sequence with its context. Its specificity is unknown. Produced via immunoSEQ multiplex PCR; TCRdb's table is partial and in-frame only. This sample has 90,000 to 100,000 clones; more than 85% occur once, and the top ten carry about 0.82%. This sample is drawn from a study of OX40 agonist ivuxolimab in advanced cancers. The overall study: Dose-escalation patients' cancers were hepatocellular carcinoma, melanoma, renal cell or head and neck cancer. Prior checkpoint blockade (anti-PD-1, anti-PD-L1 or anti-CTLA-4) was permitted; about 40% had it. Study results and limitations: There was clonal expansion of CD4+ and CD8+ blood T cells by week 6 at 0.1 to 3.0 mg/kg.

The CDR3 has 15 amino acids. V gave up 8 bases and J gave up 0 bases, with 14 bases separating them. Germline V CDR1 and CDR2: MDHEN, SYDVKM. The chain is built from TRBV28 and TRBJ1-5; D is perhaps TRBD1 (6 bases). This clonotype originated in an adult with an advanced solid tumor such as melanoma, head and neck, liver or kidney cancer. Specimen: CD4+ or CD8+ T cells sorted from blood, collected in a trial of the OX40 agonist ivuxolimab. The CDR3 DNA sequence: TGTGCCAGCCACGGGGGGGGCTATAGCAATCAGCCCCAGCATTTT. Its translation is CASHGGGYSNQPQHF. Based on the CDR3 plus reference TRBV28 and TRBJ1-5, the full variable domain is DVKVTQSSRYLVKRTGEKVFLECVQDMDHENMFWYRQDPGLGLRLIYFSYDVKMKEKGDIPEGYSVSREKKERFSLILESASTNQTSMYLCASHGGGYSNQPQHFGDGTRLSIL.